One and the same sample provided the 17 T cell receptor beta chains below, sequenced in a study of CD8+ T cells in alopecia areata. Isolated RNA was reverse transcribed into cDNA used as the sequencing template. Clones were read by immunoSEQ multiplex PCR, and TCRdb kept only the in-frame ones, dropping some. The sample carries under 350,000 clones, nearly 60% recorded once. Treatment meaning: oral pan-JAK inhibitor, 5-10 mg twice daily. Material: CD4+ T cells sorted from blood, obtained at week 24, from a patient treated with tofacitinib. These receptors originate from a human donor with alopecia areata.

Points on this clone: Other DNA sequences in this sample translate to the same CDR3. The rearrangement uses TRBV2 and TRBJ1-2; D not resolved. The CDR3 spans 11 residues. Deletions cut 2 bases from V and 7 bases from J, with 5 bases between. The germline gives CDR1 SNHLY, CDR2 FYNNEI. The CDR3 DNA follows: TGTGCCAGCAGTGAAAGAGGTGGCTACACCTTC. Its protein product is CASSERGGYTF.

This clone was found a few times. The chain has TRBV6-5 and TRBJ1-2; tentatively, D is TRBD1 (6 bases). V was shortened by 0 bases and J by 8 bases, with 10 bases between the two germline ends. This CDR3 region has 13 residues. Germline values: CDR1 MNHEY, CDR2 SVGAGI. The DNA for the CDR3 is TGTGCCAGCAGTTACTCGACAGGAACCGGCTACACCTTC. Protein sequence: CASSYSTGTGYTF.

CDR3 region: CAWSVGGNTIYF. DNA of the CDR3: TGTGCCTGGAGTGTAGGGGGCAACACCATATATTTT. The chain recombines TRBV30 with TRBJ1-3, with 7 bases lining up with TRBD1. The junction had 0 bases not matched to a gene; V was cut back by 0 bases and J by 7 bases. The CDR3 loop spans 12 amino acids. Germline V gene data show CDR1 as GTSNPN and CDR2 as SVGIG (reference sequence).

This chain joins TRBV25-1 and TRBJ2-3, with 9 bases identical to TRBD1. This CDR3 contains 14 residues. V lost 6 bases, J lost 6 bases, and 7 bases stayed unmatched. Germline V gene data show CDR1 as MGHDK and CDR2 as SYGVNS. CDR3 residues: CASRRGQGQDTQYF. CDR3 in DNA: TGTGCCAGCAGAAGAGGACAGGGGCAGGATACGCAGTATTTT.

The V call is TRBV28, the J call TRBJ1-2; TRBD1 aligns across 7 bases. V dropped 1 base and J dropped 0; count of bases not matched to a gene: 8. The V gene's germline CDR1 is MDHEN and CDR2 SYDVKM. The CDR3 has 17 amino acids. The CDR3 reads CASSLLGQVPPNYGYTF. CDR3 bases: TGTGCCAGCAGTTTATTAGGACAGGTTCCACCTAACTATGGCTACACCTTC.

This clone was observed a handful of times. V is TRBV7-6 and J is TRBJ1-6, with unresolved D. The CDR3 has 16 residues. Germline V lookup: CDR1 SGHVS, CDR2 FNYEAQ. The germline V and J ends were trimmed by 5 bases and 0 bases, with 11 bases remaining between them. The CDR3 nucleotides are TGTGCCAGCAGCGTGGGTGGTAGCTCCTATAATTCACCCCTCCACTTT. It yields the protein CASSVGGSSYNSPLHF.

Only a few counts were recorded for this clone. The chain joins TRBV10-3 to TRBJ2-3; a possible D gene is TRBD2 (5 bases). The germline V gene encodes CDR1 ENHRY and CDR2 SYGVKD. Trimming removed 10 bases from V and 3 bases from J, with 20 bases in between. The CDR3 has 15 amino acids. CDR3 sequence: CASSIANKGTDTQYF. The CDR3 DNA is TGTGCCAGCTCAATAGCGAACAAGGGAACAGATACGCAGTATTTT.

This clone was observed once. The chain recombines TRBV5-1 with TRBJ2-3; D gene unclear. Germline values: CDR1 SGHRS, CDR2 YFSETQ. V was shortened by 3 bases and J by 0 bases, with 11 bases between the two germline ends. This CDR3 contains 15 residues. CDR3 in amino acids: CASSSLGRSTDTQYF. The CDR3 bases are TGCGCCAGCAGCTCTCTAGGCCGGAGCACAGATACGCAGTATTTT.

The chain links TRBV25-1 to TRBJ2-1; D remains ambiguous. The CDR3 is 13 residues long. V lost 6 bases and J 9 bases, leaving 15 bases between the germline ends. From germline, CDR1 is MGHDK and CDR2 SYGVNS. CDR3 DNA sequence: TGTGCCAGCAGAGGAACCGAGAAGCTTGAGCAGTTCTTC. Protein sequence: CASRGTEKLEQFF.

The chain uses TRBV29-1 and TRBJ2-5, with a tentative D call TRBD2 (5 bases). Trimming cost V 2 bases and J 1 base, with 5 bases left between them. In germline, CDR1 is SQVTM, CDR2 ANQGSEA. The CDR3 runs to 12 residues. The CDR3 nucleotides read TGCAGCGTTGAAACTAGCCAAGAGACCCAGTACTTC. Its protein is CSVETSQETQYF.

This clone was counted a few times. The V call is TRBV2, the J call TRBJ2-5; 8 nucleotides match TRBD1. V gave up 7 bases and J gave up 2 bases; unmatched junction bases: 6. Germline V CDR1 and CDR2: SNHLY, FYNNEI. This CDR3 contains 14 residues. DNA for the CDR3: TGTGCCAGCAATCGACAGGGGATACAAGAGACCCAGTACTTC. Its protein product is CASNRQGIQETQYF.

This clone was detected only a few times. This chain joins TRBV25-1 and TRBJ1-2, with D unclear. CDR3 size: 15 residues. The germline V and J ends were trimmed by 1 base and 1 base, with 10 bases remaining between them. Germline V lookup: CDR1 MGHDK, CDR2 SYGVNS. Here the CDR3 DNA reads TGTGCCAGCAGTGAATCCGGCACTATTAACTATGGCTACACCTTC. Its protein is CASSESGTINYGYTF.

The chain has TRBV2 and TRBJ1-6, with a possible D match to TRBD1 (5 bases). With 3 bases removed from V and 7 bases from J, the gap between germline ends came to 13 bases. The V gene's germline CDR1 is SNHLY and CDR2 FYNNEI. CDR3 length equals 15 residues. The CDR3 sequence is CASSDRTSGNSPLHF. The CDR3 bases are TGTGCCAGCAGTGACCGAACATCAGGGAATTCACCCCTCCACTTT.

The chain uses TRBV4-2 and TRBJ2-5; no clear D. Germline V gives CDR1 LGHNA, CDR2 YNFKEQ. Deletions cut 0 bases from V and 2 bases from J, with 10 bases between. This CDR3 is built from 15 residues. CDR3 DNA sequence: TGTGCCAGCAGCCAAGATTGGGGAACTCAAGAGACCCAGTACTTC. Translated, it gives CASSQDWGTQETQYF.

The rearrangement joins TRBV5-1 to TRBJ2-5; TRBD2 might be the D (7 bases). Germline CDR1 reads SGHRS; CDR2 reads YFSETQ. With 5 bases removed from V and 2 bases from J, the gap between germline ends came to 16 bases. The CDR3 covers 15 residues. CDR3 loop: CASRDAGAVQETQYF. CDR3 DNA: TGCGCCAGCAGGGACGCGGGGGCCGTACAAGAGACCCAGTACTTC.

The chain joins TRBV5-4 to TRBJ1-2; the D gene is possibly TRBD1 (5 bases). CDR3 length equals 15 residues. Trimming took off 4 bases at V and 7 bases at J, with 20 bases between the two ends. Germline CDR1 SGHNT, CDR2 YYREEE (reference sequence). This CDR3 reads CASSRAGGVEGGYTF. The CDR3 DNA is TGTGCCAGCAGCCGGGCTGGAGGGGTTGAGGGTGGCTACACCTTC.

The genes are TRBV6-5 and TRBJ1-2; no firm D call. Germline CDR1 and CDR2: MNHEY and SVGAGI. The V end was cut by 6 bases, the J end by 5 bases, with 19 bases between. CDR3 length: 15 residues. CDR3 in DNA: TGTGCCAGCAGGAAAACCATCGGACTGTCGTATGGCTACACCTTC. It specifies CASRKTIGLSYGYTF.